This TCR beta chain was captured in a study of cytomegalovirus exposure and HLA in healthy donors. Findings of the study overall: The study labeled more than 150 TCR beta chains cytomegalovirus-associated.

This clone occurred once. The antigen is undetermined. The assay was immunoSEQ multiplex PCR, and TCRdb's table has in-frame clones only and misses some. The sample contains under 400,000 clones, approximately 86% of which appear only once. The germline V and J ends were trimmed by 3 bases and 8 bases, with 24 bases remaining between them. The CDR3 is 17 residues long. Germline V gene data show CDR1 as SGHAT and CDR2 as FQNNGV. This clonotype was sampled from a man younger than 45 in good health and CMV-seronegative. This chain joins TRBV11-2 and TRBJ2-3; D is uncertain. The sequenced sample consisted of PBMCs. Here the CDR3 reads CASSFPIVLKHRATQYF. The CDR3 bases are TGTGCCAGCAGCTTTCCGATAGTTCTCAAACACAGAGCTACGCAGTATTTT.